This T cell receptor beta chain was recovered during a study of cytomegalovirus exposure and HLA in healthy donors. Study-wide findings and caveats: Exclusion applied to some V segments, including TRBV6-2 and TRBV6-3, as they were indistinguishable. The authors later found HLA-associated TCR beta chains more clonally expanded than equally common others.

The PCR contained 60 Vbeta and 13 Jbeta primers. Generated by immunoSEQ multiplex PCR, the TCRdb table keeps only in-frame clones and is missing some. The profile covers around 140,000 clones, with approximately 80% appearing a single time and roughly 6.2% taken by the ten largest. Although they were nominally healthy when sampled, donors likely had unrecorded immune exposures. Germline loops: CDR1 SGHRS, CDR2 YFSETQ. V gave up 9 bases and J gave up 5 bases, with 14 bases separating them. This CDR3 contains 12 residues. As regards this clone: As yet, its antigen is unknown.

Sequencing was performed on PBMCs. This receptor was identified in a middle-aged woman in good health and CMV-seropositive. The chain has TRBV5-1 and TRBJ2-5; maybe TRBD1 (6 bases). Here the CDR3 reads CATGTFGETQYF. In DNA form, the CDR3 reads TGCGCCACCGGGACATTCGGGGAGACCCAGTACTTC.